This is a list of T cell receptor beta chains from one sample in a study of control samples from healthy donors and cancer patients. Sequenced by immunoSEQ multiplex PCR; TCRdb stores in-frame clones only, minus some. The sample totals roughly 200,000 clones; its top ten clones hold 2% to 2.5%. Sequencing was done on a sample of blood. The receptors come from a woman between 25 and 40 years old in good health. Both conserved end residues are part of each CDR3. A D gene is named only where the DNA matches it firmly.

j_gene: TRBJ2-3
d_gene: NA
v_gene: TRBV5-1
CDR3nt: TGCGCCAGCAGCTCCACCGATAAATCCACAGATACGCAGTATTTT
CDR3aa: CASSSTDKSTDTQYF

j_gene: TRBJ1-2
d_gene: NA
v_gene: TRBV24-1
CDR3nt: TGTGCCACCAGTGATTTTTTCACGGGTGGATATGGCTACACCTTC
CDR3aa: CATSDFFTGGYGYTF

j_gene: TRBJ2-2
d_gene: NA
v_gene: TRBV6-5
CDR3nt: TGTGCCGGGGGGAACACCGGGGAGCTGTTTTTT
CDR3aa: CAGGNTGELFF

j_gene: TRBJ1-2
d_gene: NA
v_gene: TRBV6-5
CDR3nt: TGTGCCAGCAGTTACGACTCGTGGGGCTACACCTTC
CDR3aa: CASSYDSWGYTF

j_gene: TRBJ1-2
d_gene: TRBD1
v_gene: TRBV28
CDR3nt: TGTGCCAGCAGTACAGGGGGAAACTATGGCTACACCTTC
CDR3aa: CASSTGGNYGYTF

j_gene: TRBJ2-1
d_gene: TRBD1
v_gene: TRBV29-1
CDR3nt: TGCAGCGCCTGGACAGGGATCACCAAGAAAACCAACAATGAGCAGTTCTTC
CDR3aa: CSAWTGITKKTNNEQFF

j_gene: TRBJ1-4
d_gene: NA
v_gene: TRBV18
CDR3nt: TGTGCCAGCTCACCACGGGCAGGGAAAGGTGAAAAACTGTTTTTT
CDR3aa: CASSPRAGKGEKLFF

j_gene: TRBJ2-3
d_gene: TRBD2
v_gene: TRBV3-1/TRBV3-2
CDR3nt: TGTGCCAGCAGCCAAGATGGGACTAGTGCAGATACGCAGTATTTT
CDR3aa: CASSQDGTSADTQYF

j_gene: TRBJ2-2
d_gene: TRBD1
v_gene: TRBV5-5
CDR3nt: TGTGCCAGCAGCTTGGAAACAGGGGCGAACACCGGGGAGCTGTTTTTT
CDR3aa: CASSLETGANTGELFF

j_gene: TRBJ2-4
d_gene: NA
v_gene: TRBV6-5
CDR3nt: TGTGCCAGCAGTTACTCCAGGGGTGCCAAAAACATTCAGTACTTC
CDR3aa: CASSYSRGAKNIQYF

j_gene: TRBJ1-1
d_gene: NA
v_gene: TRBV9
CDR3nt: TGTGCCAGCAGCGTAGAAGTTCGGCAGGGAGGGACTGAAGCTTTCTTT
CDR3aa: CASSVEVRQGGTEAFF

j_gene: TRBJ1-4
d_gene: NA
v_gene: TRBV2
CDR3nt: TGTGCCAGCAAGCCCAATCTCTATAATGAAAAACTGTTTTTT
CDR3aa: CASKPNLYNEKLFF

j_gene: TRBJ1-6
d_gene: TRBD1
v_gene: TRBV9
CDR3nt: TGTGCCAGCAGCGCCGGGACAGCCCATTCACCCCTCCACTTT
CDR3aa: CASSAGTAHSPLHF

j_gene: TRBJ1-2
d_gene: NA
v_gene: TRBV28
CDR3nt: TGTGCCAGCAGTCCCACAGGGCGAGGCTACACCTTC
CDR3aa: CASSPTGRGYTF

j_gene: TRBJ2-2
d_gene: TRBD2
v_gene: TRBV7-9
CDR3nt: TGTGCCAGCAGCTCCGCGGGGGGGGCCGGGGAGCTGTTTTTT
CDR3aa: CASSSAGGAGELFF

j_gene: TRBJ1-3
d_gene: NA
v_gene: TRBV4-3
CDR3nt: TGCGCCAGCAGCCAAGTCGGGTTCGGAAACACCATATATTTT
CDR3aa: CASSQVGFGNTIYF

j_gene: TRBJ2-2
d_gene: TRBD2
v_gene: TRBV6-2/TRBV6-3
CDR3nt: TGTGCCAGCACCCCCGGACTAGCCAGTACCGGGGAGCTGTTTTTT
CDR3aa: CASTPGLASTGELFF

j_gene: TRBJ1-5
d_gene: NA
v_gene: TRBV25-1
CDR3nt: TGTGCCAGCAGTGAACAGAGGGTCGGTCAGCCCCAGCATTTT
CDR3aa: CASSEQRVGQPQHF

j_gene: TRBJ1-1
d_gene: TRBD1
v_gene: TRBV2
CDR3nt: TGTGCCAGCAGTGTGGGACAGACAACTGAAGCTTTCTTT
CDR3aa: CASSVGQTTEAFF

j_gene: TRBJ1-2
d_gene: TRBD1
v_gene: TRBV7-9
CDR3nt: TGTGCCAGCAGCTTAGTCCCAGGGGGGGCAGGGGACTATGGCTACACCTTC
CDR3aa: CASSLVPGGAGDYGYTF

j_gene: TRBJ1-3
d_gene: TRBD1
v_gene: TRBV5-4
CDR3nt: TGTGCCAGCAGCTTCGGGACAGCGGGAAACACCATATATTTT
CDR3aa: CASSFGTAGNTIYF

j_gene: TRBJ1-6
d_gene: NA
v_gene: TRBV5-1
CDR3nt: TGCGCCAGCAGCTCGGAGGGTCAGTCACCCCTCCACTTT
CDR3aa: CASSSEGQSPLHF

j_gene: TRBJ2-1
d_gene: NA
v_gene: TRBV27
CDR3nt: TGTGCCAGCGGCTACTCCCTTAATGAGCAGTTCTTC
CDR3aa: CASGYSLNEQFF

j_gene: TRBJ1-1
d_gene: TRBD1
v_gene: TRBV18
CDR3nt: TGTGCCAGCTCAACCCAGGGGGGGGGCTCTGAAGCTTTCTTT
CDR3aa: CASSTQGGGSEAFF

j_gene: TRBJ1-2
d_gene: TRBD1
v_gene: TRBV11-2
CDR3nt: TGTGCCAGCAGTCAGTGGGACAGGGCGGGCGGCTACACCTTC
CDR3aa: CASSQWDRAGGYTF

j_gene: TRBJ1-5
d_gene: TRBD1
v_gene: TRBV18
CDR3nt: TGTGCCAGCTCACCAATGGGACAGGGTAATCAGCCCCAGCATTTT
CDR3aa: CASSPMGQGNQPQHF

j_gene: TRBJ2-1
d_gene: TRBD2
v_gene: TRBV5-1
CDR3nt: TGCGCCAGCAGCTTGGGACTAGCCTGGGGTGAGCAGTTCTTC
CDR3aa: CASSLGLAWGEQFF

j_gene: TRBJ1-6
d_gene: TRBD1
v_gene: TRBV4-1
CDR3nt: TGCGCCAGCAGCCAATCCGCAGGGGGCTTTTCACCCCTCCACTTT
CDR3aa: CASSQSAGGFSPLHF

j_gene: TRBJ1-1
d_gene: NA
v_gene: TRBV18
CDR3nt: TGTGCCAGCTCCCTAGATAGGGGAGCTTTCTTT
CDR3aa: CASSLDRGAFF

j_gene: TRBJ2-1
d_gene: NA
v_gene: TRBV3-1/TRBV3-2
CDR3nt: TGTGCCAGCAGCCAAGACTTGGCTGGTAATGAGCAGTTCTTC
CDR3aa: CASSQDLAGNEQFF

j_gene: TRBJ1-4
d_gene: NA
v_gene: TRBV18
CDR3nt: TGTGCCAGCTCATACAGGGACCCTTCAACTAATGAAAAACTGTTTTTT
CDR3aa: CASSYRDPSTNEKLFF

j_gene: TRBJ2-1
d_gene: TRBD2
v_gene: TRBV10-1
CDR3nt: TGCGCCACGTCTAGCGGGGGGATCTACAATGAGCAGTTCTTC
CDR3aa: CATSSGGIYNEQFF

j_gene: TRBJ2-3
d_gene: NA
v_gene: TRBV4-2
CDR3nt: TGTGCCAGCAGCCAGGATGGGGGGGCCGGGGATACGCAGTATTTT
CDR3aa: CASSQDGGAGDTQYF

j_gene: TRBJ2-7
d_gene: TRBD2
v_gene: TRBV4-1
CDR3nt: TGCGCCAGCAGCCAACGAGTGGCGGGGGGGGACTCCTACGAGCAGTACTTC
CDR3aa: CASSQRVAGGDSYEQYF

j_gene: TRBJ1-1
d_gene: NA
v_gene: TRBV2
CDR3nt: TGTGCCAGCAACGGGGGGCCTAACACTGAAGCTTTCTTT
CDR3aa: CASNGGPNTEAFF

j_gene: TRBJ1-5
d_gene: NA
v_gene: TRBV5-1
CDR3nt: TGCGCCAGCAGCTCGGGACTCACGGATCAGCCCCAGCATTTT
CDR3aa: CASSSGLTDQPQHF

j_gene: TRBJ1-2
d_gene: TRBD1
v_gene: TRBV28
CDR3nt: TGTGCCAGCAGTTTCAGCAGGGGGAACGTCGGCTACACCTTC
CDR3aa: CASSFSRGNVGYTF

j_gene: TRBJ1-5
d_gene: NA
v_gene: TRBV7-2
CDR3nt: TGTGCCAGCAGCTTAGAAGCCAGAAGCCCCCAGCATTTT
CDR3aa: CASSLEARSPQHF

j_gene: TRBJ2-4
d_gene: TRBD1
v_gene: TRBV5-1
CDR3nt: TGCGCCAGCAGCTTGTCTTTCAGGGGGCGATCAGCCAAAAACATTCAGTACTTC
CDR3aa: CASSLSFRGRSAKNIQYF

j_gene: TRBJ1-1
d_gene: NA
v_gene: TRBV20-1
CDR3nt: TGCAGTGCTAGATCCAGAAATGAAGCTTTCTTT
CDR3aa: CSARSRNEAFF

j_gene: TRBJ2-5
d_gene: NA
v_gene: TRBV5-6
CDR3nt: TGTGCCAGCAGCCCCCCCAATAGCGGTGGAGAGACCCAGTACTTC
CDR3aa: CASSPPNSGGETQYF

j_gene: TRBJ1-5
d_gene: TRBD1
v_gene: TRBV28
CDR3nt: TGTGCCAGTGGAACAGGGGGGGCGGTTAGCAATCAGCCCCAGCATTTT
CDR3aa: CASGTGGAVSNQPQHF

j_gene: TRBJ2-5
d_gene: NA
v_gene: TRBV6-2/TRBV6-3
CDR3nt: TGTGCCAGCAGTTACTCTGACCAACGGGCGGAGACCCAGTACTTC
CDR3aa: CASSYSDQRAETQYF

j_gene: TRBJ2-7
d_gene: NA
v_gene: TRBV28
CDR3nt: TGTGCCAGCAGTTTCCCCCTACCTAACCCGTCCTACGAGCAGTACTTC
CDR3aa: CASSFPLPNPSYEQYF

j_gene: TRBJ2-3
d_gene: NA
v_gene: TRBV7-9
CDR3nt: TGTGCCAGCAGCTTACCTAGCACAGATACGCAGTATTTT
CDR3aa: CASSLPSTDTQYF

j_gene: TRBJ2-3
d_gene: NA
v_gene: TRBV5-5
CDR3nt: TGTGCCAGCAGCTCCCCGCGCAGTTCCACAGATACGCAGTATTTT
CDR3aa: CASSSPRSSTDTQYF

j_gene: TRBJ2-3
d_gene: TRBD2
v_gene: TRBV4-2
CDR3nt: TGTGCCAGCAGCCAAGACTCGCGGGGGGGCCTCGGGGATACGCAGTATTTT
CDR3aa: CASSQDSRGGLGDTQYF

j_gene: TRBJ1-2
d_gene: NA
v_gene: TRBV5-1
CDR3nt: TGCGCCAGCAGCGGGGGGTTCGCAGCTAACTATGGCTACACCTTC
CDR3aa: CASSGGFAANYGYTF

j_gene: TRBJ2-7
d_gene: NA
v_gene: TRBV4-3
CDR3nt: TGCGCCAGCAGCCAAGGGAACCGCCGTCGACTAAACGAGCAGTACTTC
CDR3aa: CASSQGNRRRLNEQYF

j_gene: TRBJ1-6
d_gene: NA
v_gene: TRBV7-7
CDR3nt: TGTGCTAGCTGGGGTTACAGGGAAAAAAATTCACCCCTCCACTTT
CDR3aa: CASWGYREKNSPLHF

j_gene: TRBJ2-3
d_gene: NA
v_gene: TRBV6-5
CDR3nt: TGTGCCAGCAGTTACTCCCGATTCTACACAGATACGCAGTATTTT
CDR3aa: CASSYSRFYTDTQYF

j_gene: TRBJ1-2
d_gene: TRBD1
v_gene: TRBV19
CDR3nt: TGTGCCAGTAGTGCAACAGGGGTGGTCGTAGGCTACACCTTC
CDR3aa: CASSATGVVVGYTF

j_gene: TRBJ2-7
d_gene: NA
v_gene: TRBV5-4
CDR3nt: TGTGCCAGCAGCTTGGTCACAGGTCTGACCTACGAGCAGTACTTC
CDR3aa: CASSLVTGLTYEQYF

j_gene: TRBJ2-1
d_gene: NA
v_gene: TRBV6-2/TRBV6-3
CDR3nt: TGTGCCAGCAGTTACTCTAGGAATGAGCAGTTCTTC
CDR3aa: CASSYSRNEQFF

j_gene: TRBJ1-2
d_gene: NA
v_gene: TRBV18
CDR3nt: TGTGCCAGCTCACCACGTGAACAGGGTATCAATGGCTACACCTTC
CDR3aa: CASSPREQGINGYTF

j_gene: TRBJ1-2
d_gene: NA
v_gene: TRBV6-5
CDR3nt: TGTGCCACCGTTACCGTTCAAGGTAACACCTTC
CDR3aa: CATVTVQGNTF

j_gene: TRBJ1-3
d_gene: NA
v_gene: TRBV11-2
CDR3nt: TGTGCCAGCAGCGAGGGACTGACCTCTGGAAACACCATATATTTT
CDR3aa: CASSEGLTSGNTIYF

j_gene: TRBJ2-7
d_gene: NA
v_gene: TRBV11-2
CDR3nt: TGTGCCAGCAGCTTGGGAGATTCCTACGAGCAGTACTTC
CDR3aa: CASSLGDSYEQYF